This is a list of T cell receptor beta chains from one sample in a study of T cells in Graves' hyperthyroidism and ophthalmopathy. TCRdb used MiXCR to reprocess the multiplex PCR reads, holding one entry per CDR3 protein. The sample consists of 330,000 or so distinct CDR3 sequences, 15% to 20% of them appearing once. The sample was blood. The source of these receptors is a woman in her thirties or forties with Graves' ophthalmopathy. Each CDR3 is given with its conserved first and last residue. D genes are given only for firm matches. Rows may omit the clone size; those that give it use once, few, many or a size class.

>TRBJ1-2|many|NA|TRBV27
TGTGCCAGCAGAAACCTCTTAAGGGGGGGCTACACCTTC
CASRNLLRGGYTF
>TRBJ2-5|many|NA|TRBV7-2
TGTGCCAGCAGCTTAGGGTCGGGCTTGCAAGAGACCCAGTACTTC
CASSLGSGLQETQYF
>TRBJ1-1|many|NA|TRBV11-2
TGTGCCAGCAGCCTAAGGCCGGGCACTGAAGCTTTCTTT
CASSLRPGTEAFF
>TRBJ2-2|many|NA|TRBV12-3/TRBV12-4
TGTGCCAGCCTGCGAGGAGACGGCACCGGGGAGCTGTTTTTT
CASLRGDGTGELFF
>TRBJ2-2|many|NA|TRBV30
TGTGCCTGGAGGTCCAGGGGCTGGGCGAGTACCGGGGAGCTGTTTTTT
CAWRSRGWASTGELFF
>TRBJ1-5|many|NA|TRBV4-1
TGCGCCAGCAGCCAAGATCGGGGCAGCAATCAGCCCCAGCATTTT
CASSQDRGSNQPQHF
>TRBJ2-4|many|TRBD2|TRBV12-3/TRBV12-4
TGTGCCAGCAGCTCTACGTGGGGACTAGCGGGAGGCCTAAACATTCAGTACTTC
CASSSTWGLAGGLNIQYF
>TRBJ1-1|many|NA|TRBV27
TGTGCCAGCAGTTGGGTGAACACTGAAGCTTTCTTT
CASSWVNTEAFF
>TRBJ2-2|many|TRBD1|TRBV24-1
TGTGCCACCAGTGATCCGAGGGACAGGGAGGGGACCGGGGAGCTGTTTTTT
CATSDPRDREGTGELFF
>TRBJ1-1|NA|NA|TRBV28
TGTGCCAGCAGGAGGAGGGAGATATTAGCGAGTTACACTGAAGCTTTCTTT
CASRRREILASYTEAFF
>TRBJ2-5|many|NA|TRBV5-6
TGTGCCAGCAGCAGACAGTTTCGGGAGACCCAGTACTTC
CASSRQFRETQYF
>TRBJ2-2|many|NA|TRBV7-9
TGTGCCAGCCCACGAGCGGTCCACCGCGCCGGGGAGCTGTTTTTT
CASPRAVHRAGELFF
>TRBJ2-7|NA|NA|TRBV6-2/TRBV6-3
TGTGCCAGCAGTTGGCCTTCGTTGGGGGAGGCGTCCTACGAGCAGTACTTC
CASSWPSLGEASYEQYF
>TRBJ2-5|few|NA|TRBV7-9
TGTGCCAGCAGCTTAGTCTCAAAAGAGACCCTGTACTTC
CASSLVSKETLYF
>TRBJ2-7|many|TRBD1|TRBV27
TGTGCCAGCGCAGAACCGGGACAGGGGGCAGTGGAGCAGTACTTC
CASAEPGQGAVEQYF
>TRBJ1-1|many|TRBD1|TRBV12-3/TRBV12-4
TGTGCCAGCAGTCAAAGGACAGGGACTGAAGCTTTCTTT
CASSQRTGTEAFF
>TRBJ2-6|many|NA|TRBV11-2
TGTGCCAGCAGCGGCGGGGCCAACGTCCTGACTTTC
CASSGGANVLTF
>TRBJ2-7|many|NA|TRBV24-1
TGTGCCTCCCTATCCTTCCGGGACTCATCCTACGAGCAGTACTTC
CASLSFRDSSYEQYF
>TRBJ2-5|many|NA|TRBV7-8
TGTGCCAGCAGCTTAACTTCCGGGACCGGGGGTGAGACCCAGTACTTC
CASSLTSGTGGETQYF
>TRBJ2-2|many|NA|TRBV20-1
TGCAGTGCTAGTCCCCGACTAGCCGGGGAGCTGTTTTTT
CSASPRLAGELFF
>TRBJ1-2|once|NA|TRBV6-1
TGTGCCAGCAGTGAACAGCGGACACCCTTTCACTATGGCTACACCTTC
CASSEQRTPFHYGYTF
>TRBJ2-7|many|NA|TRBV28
TGTGCCAGCAGTTTCGGGCTCACCCCCCCCTACGAGCAGTACTTC
CASSFGLTPPYEQYF
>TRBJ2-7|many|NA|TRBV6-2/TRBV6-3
TGTGCCAGCGCCACCCCCTACGAGCAGTACTTC
CASATPYEQYF
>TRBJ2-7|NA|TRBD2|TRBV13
TGTGCCAGCAGCCAGCGAAACGGACTAGCGGAGAGCTACGAGCAGTACTTC
CASSQRNGLAESYEQYF
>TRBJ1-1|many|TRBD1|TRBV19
TGTGCCAGTAGATGGACAGGAGGAGACACTGAAGCTTTCTTT
CASRWTGGDTEAFF
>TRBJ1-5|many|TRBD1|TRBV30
TGTGCCTGGAGTGTACGGGTCGGGGCAGGGGGTCAGCCCCAGCATTTT
CAWSVRVGAGGQPQHF
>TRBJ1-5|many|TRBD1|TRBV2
TGTGCCAGCAGACGGGACAGATACAATCAGCCCCAGCATTTT
CASRRDRYNQPQHF
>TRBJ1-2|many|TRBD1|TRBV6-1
TGTGCCAGCAGCGAGGGGACAGGGGAGGGTAGAAGCTACACCTTC
CASSEGTGEGRSYTF
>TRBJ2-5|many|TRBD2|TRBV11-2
TGTGCCAGCAGCTTAGAAGGGACTAGAGGGGGAGAGACCCAGTACTTC
CASSLEGTRGGETQYF
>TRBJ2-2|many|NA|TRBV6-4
TGTGCCAGCAGAAGACAGCCGAACACCGGGGAGCTGTTTTTT
CASRRQPNTGELFF
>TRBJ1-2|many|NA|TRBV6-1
TGTGCCAGCAAGACCCCGGGGGACACCATGGGCTACACCTTC
CASKTPGDTMGYTF
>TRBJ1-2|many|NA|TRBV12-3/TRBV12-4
TGTGCCAGCAGTCCTTCAGGTCGAGGCTACACCTTC
CASSPSGRGYTF
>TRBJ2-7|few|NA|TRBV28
TGTGCCAGCAGCTCCGTCGCGGGTTTTCCTACGACGCAGTACTTC
CASSSVAGFPTTQYF
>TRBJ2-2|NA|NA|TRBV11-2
TGTGCCAGCAGCTTGTCCGGACTGCGGGGTTCCACCGGGGAGCTGTTTTTT
CASSLSGLRGSTGELFF
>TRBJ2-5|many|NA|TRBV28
TGTGCCAGCAGCCTACCTGGGGGGGCGGGGGAGACCCAGTACTTC
CASSLPGGAGETQYF
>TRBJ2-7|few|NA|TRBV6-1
TGTGCCAGCAGAGAGCCAAGCTCCTACGAGCAGTACTTC
CASREPSSYEQYF
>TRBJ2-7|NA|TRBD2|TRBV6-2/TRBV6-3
TGTGCCAGCAGTTACAGGCGGGAGGTCTACGAGCAGTCCTTC
CASSYRREVYEQSF
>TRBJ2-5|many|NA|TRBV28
TGTGCCAGCAGTTTAACGCCTAGCAGCCAAGAGACCCAGTACTTC
CASSLTPSSQETQYF
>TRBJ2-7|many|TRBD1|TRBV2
TGTGCCAGCACCTCGGACAGGAAAATTACCTACGAGCAGTACTTC
CASTSDRKITYEQYF
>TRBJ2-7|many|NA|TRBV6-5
TGTGCCAGCAGTTACTTCGCAGGGGAGGACTACGAGCAGTACTTC
CASSYFAGEDYEQYF
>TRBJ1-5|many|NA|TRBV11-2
TGTGCCAGCAGCTTTGACCGGAATCAGCCCCAGCATTTT
CASSFDRNQPQHF
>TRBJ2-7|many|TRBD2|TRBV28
TGTGCCAGCAGTATCCAGCGGGAGATAGGGTACGAGCAGTACTTC
CASSIQREIGYEQYF
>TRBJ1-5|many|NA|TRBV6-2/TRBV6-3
TGTGCCAGCAGTCACCCCGGCGATGGGGCTAGCAATCAGCCCCAGCATTTT
CASSHPGDGASNQPQHF
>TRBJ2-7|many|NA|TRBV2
TGTGCCAGCAGTGCTAGGCAGGGAGCCTACGAGCAGTACTTC
CASSARQGAYEQYF
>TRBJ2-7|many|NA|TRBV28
TGTGCCAGCAGTTCAGAGGGCCGGGGGACTTACGAGCAGTACTTC
CASSSEGRGTYEQYF
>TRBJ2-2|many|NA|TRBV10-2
TGCGCCAGCAGTGAGACGGACGGGGAGCTGTTTTTT
CASSETDGELFF
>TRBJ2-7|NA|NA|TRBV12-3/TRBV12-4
TGTGCCATCAGTGAGTCTCACTCATCCTACGAGCAGTGCTTC
CAISESHSSYEQCF
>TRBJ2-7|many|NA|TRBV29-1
TGCAGCGTTTTGGTCCGGACAGTTACCTACGAGCAGTACTTC
CSVLVRTVTYEQYF
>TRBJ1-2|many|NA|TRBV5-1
TGCGCCAGCAGCTTGGTCCCCGGGGAGCGGGGCTACACCTTC
CASSLVPGERGYTF
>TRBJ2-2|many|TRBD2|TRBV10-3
TGTGCCATCAAGGGTAGCGGGAGTGTGGCCGGGGAGCTGTTTTTT
CAIKGSGSVAGELFF
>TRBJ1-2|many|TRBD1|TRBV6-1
TGTGCCAGCAGTGACCCCGGGACAGACTATGGCTACACCTTC
CASSDPGTDYGYTF
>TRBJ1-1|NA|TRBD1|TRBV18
TGTGCCAGCTCTGAGACAGGGGGCACTGAAGCTTTCTTT
CASSETGGTEAFF
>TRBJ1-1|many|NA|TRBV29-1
TGCAGCGTCGAGGTCGACAGGACTGAAGCTTTCTTT
CSVEVDRTEAFF
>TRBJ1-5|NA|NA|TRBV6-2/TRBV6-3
TGTGCCAGCAGTTACGGTAAACTCAATCAGCCCCAGCATTTT
CASSYGKLNQPQHF